Detailed here is one TCR beta chain. The data are from a study of blood T cell repertoires in COVID-19. Study summary: Spain, Italy and the United States supplied samples that represented acute and convalescent COVID-19. PBMCs, B-cell-depleted T cells, or T cells provided the cDNA or gDNA that made up the material.

The CDR3 loop spans 12 amino acids. Trimming pared 6 bases from V and 5 bases from J, leaving 10 bases between. CDR1 and CDR2 from the germline V gene are MNHEY and SVGAGI. The data were produced by immunoSEQ multiplex PCR, yet TCRdb's version contains in-frame clones alone and is incomplete. The data hold hundreds of thousands of clones, with 89% observed a single time. Seattle's cohort entered during active infection and was followed longitudinally. The source is a woman aged 25 to 45 with COVID-19, enrolled during active disease. This chain uses TRBV6-5 with TRBJ2-5; D may be TRBD2 (5 bases). Specimen: peripheral blood. The CDR3, as DNA: TGTGCCAGCAGGGACTCCTTGGAGACCCAGTACTTC. Encoded protein: CASRDSLETQYF.